Listed here are 28 T cell receptor beta chains from one sample, sequenced in a study of early T cells in non-severe SARS-CoV-2 infection. Each CDR3 protein is one row after TCRdb ran MiXCR on the 5' RACE reads. The data show roughly 55,000 distinct CDR3 sequences, under 7.5% seen once. The specimen was whole blood. These receptors all come from an adult who was a healthcare worker with PCR-confirmed SARS-CoV-2 infection or an uninfected control (not recorded which).

This clonotype has a count of ten or more. The chain links TRBV24-1 to TRBJ2-3; TRBD2 aligns across 7 bases. The CDR3 length is 17 residues. Trimming cost V 3 bases and J 4 bases; bases outside gene matches: 12. From germline, CDR1 is KGHDR and CDR2 SFDVKD. The CDR3 is CATSDPLGLVGADTQYF. The CDR3 DNA is TGTGCCACCAGTGATCCTTTAGGACTAGTGGGTGCAGATACGCAGTATTTT.

This clonotype was counted ten times or more. The chain joins TRBV19 to TRBJ2-4; D may be TRBD1 (6 bases). The germline gives CDR1 LNHDA, CDR2 SQIVND (reference sequence). There are 14 residues in the CDR3. V dropped 5 bases and J dropped 5 bases, with 13 bases sitting between them. In nucleotides, the CDR3 is TGTGCCAGTAGTTCACAGGGACGAGAAAACATTCAGTACTTC. Translating it yields CASSSQGRENIQYF. Looking up the rest from reference TRBV19 and TRBJ2-4 gives the full variable domain: DGGITQSPKYLFRKEGQNVTLSCEQNLNHDAMYWYRQDPGQGLRLIYYSQIVNDFQKGDIAEGYSVSREKKESFPLTVTSAQKNPTAFYLCASSSQGRENIQYFGAGTRLSVL.

This clonotype was recorded at least ten times. The chain joins TRBV20-1 to TRBJ1-2, with 7 bases lining up with TRBD1. V shed 4 bases and J 3 bases; nucleotides not matched to a gene: 5. The CDR3 loop spans 13 amino acids. Germline CDR1 and CDR2: DFQATT and SNEGSKA (reference sequence). CDR3 amino acids: CSATDRVHYGYTF. The CDR3 DNA reads as TGCAGTGCTACCGACAGGGTTCACTATGGCTACACCTTC.

This clonotype occurred a few times. The gene calls are TRBV7-2 and TRBJ2-1, with TRBD2 matching over 10 bases. The V gene's germline CDR1 is SGHTA and CDR2 FQGNSA. The CDR3 totals 15 residues. With V trimmed by 0 bases and J by 6 bases, 2 bases remained unmatched. CDR3 protein: CASSLALAGTNEQFF. CDR3 sequence (DNA): TGTGCCAGCAGCTTAGCACTAGCGGGGACCAATGAGCAGTTCTTC.

V and J are TRBV7-9 and TRBJ1-1; 8 nucleotides align to TRBD1. CDR1 is SEHNR, CDR2 FQNEAQ, per germline (reference sequence). V dropped 0 bases and J dropped 4; count of bases not matched to a gene: 7. The CDR3 is made up of 16 amino acids. The CDR3 DNA sequence: TGTGCCAGCAGCTTAGCGGCAGGGGGCGCGGTCACTGAAGCTTTCTTT. Translated, it gives CASSLAAGGAVTEAFF.

This clonotype has at least ten counts. The genes are TRBV24-1 and TRBJ1-2, with D perhaps matching TRBD1 (6 bases). The germline V gene has CDR1 KGHDR and CDR2 SFDVKD. The CDR3 is made up of 14 amino acids. Trimming shortened V by 3 bases and J by 4 bases, and 11 bases separated the two germline ends. For the CDR3, the DNA is TGTGCCACCAGTGATGGACAGAGAATCTATGGCTACACCTTC. Protein product: CATSDGQRIYGYTF.

This clonotype showed up just a few times. The chain uses TRBV18 and TRBJ1-1; TRBD1 might be the D (5 bases). Trimming stripped 3 bases from V and 1 base from J, with 12 bases between. Germline V gives CDR1 KGHSH, CDR2 LQKENI. The length of the CDR3 is 15 residues. The CDR3 nucleotides read TGTGCCAGCTCACCCCGGGGCCCAGAGAACACTGAAGCTTTCTTT. As protein: CASSPRGPENTEAFF.

This clonotype has just a few counts. This chain connects TRBV6-2 or TRBV6-3 to TRBJ1-6, with 9 bases matching TRBD1. Per the germline V gene, CDR1 is MNHEY and CDR2 is SVGEGT. V shed 7 bases, J shed 7 bases, and the junction held 11 bases outside the gene matches. There are 16 residues in the CDR3. Written as DNA, the CDR3 is TGTGCCAGCACGTTTCAGACAGGGGGTCGCAATTCACCCCTCCACTTT. Amino acid sequence: CASTFQTGGRNSPLHF.

This clonotype appeared a few times. CDR3 amino acids: CASSLHPPGAPNTEAFF. CDR3 sequence (DNA): TGTGCCAGCAGCTTACATCCCCCGGGGGCCCCGAACACTGAAGCTTTCTTT. The V and J genes are TRBV7-2 and TRBJ1-1, with a weak D call TRBD1 (6 bases). V gave up 2 bases and J gave up 1 base, with 17 bases separating them. In germline, CDR1 is SGHTA, CDR2 FQGNSA. The CDR3 sequence is 17 residues long.

This clonotype was seen many times. This sequence joins TRBV12-3 or TRBV12-4 and TRBJ2-7, with TRBD2 matching 7 bases. This CDR3 contains 14 residues. V was clipped by 7 bases and J by 5 bases; unmatched bases: 11. The DNA of the CDR3 is TGTGCCAGCATGGGTGGCGGGGGAATCCACGAGCAGTACTTC. Amino acid sequence: CASMGGGGIHEQYF.

V usage is TRBV11-2 and J usage is TRBJ2-3, with D perhaps matching TRBD1 or TRBD2 (6 bases each). V shed 5 bases and J shed 1 base, with 16 bases lying between them. The CDR3 is 16 residues long. CDR1 SGHAT and CDR2 FQNNGV come from the germline V gene. CDR3 loop: CASSPEGGVGTDTQYF. CDR3 in DNA: TGTGCCAGCAGCCCGGAGGGGGGTGTTGGCACAGATACGCAGTATTTT.

This clonotype was seen many times. V usage is TRBV7-2 and J usage is TRBJ2-4; no definite D call. In germline, CDR1 is SGHTA, CDR2 FQGNSA. The V and J ends lost 3 bases and 6 bases respectively, with 15 bases between them. This CDR3 is built from 15 residues. The CDR3 loop is CASSLRLAEPNIQYF. The CDR3 DNA sequence: TGTGCCAGCAGCTTGAGACTCGCGGAGCCAAACATTCAGTACTTC.

This clonotype was seen at least ten times. The V and J genes are TRBV12-3 or TRBV12-4 and TRBJ1-5; D uncertain. V lost 6 bases and J 2 bases, leaving 14 bases between the germline ends. The CDR3 covers 15 residues. The CDR3 sequence is CASRTKESGNQPQHF. As DNA, the CDR3 is TGTGCCAGCAGGACAAAGGAGAGTGGCAATCAGCCCCAGCATTTT.

This clonotype was seen at least ten times. V gene TRBV19 combines with J gene TRBJ1-1; TRBD1 is a possible D gene (5 bases). Germline values: CDR1 LNHDA, CDR2 SQIVND (reference sequence). This CDR3 spans 15 amino acids. The ends were cut back, 2 bases at V and 8 bases at J, with 18 bases in the middle. The CDR3 nucleotides are TGTGCCAGTAGTATAACCCCCGGGACGGCGGACGAAGCTTTCTTT. Translation: CASSITPGTADEAFF. The whole variable domain, filled in from reference TRBV19 and TRBJ1-1, reads DGGITQSPKYLFRKEGQNVTLSCEQNLNHDAMYWYRQDPGQGLRLIYYSQIVNDFQKGDIAEGYSVSREKKESFPLTVTSAQKNPTAFYLCASSITPGTADEAFFGQGTRLTVV.

This clonotype showed up many times. This chain connects TRBV12-3 or TRBV12-4 to TRBJ2-7; D is possibly TRBD1 (5 bases). V lost 5 bases and J 0 bases, leaving 20 bases between the germline ends. The length of the CDR3 is 17 residues. CDR3 in amino acids: CASSPPRWGSSSYEQYF. The CDR3 DNA reads TGTGCCAGCAGTCCCCCTCGATGGGGCTCAAGCTCCTACGAGCAGTACTTC.

At least ten counts were recorded for this clonotype. This sequence joins TRBV7-6 and TRBJ1-1; 8 positions agree with TRBD1. Germline CDR1 SGHVS, CDR2 FNYEAQ. The CDR3 consists of 13 residues. Trimming removed 6 bases from V and 0 bases from J; junction bases left unmatched: 0. The CDR3 loop is CASRTGVNTEAFF. CDR3 DNA sequence: TGTGCCAGCAGGACAGGGGTGAACACTGAAGCTTTCTTT. Full variable domain (missing parts from reference TRBV7-6 and TRBJ1-1): GAGVSQSPRYKVTKRGQDVALRCDPISGHVSLYWYRQALGQGPEFLTYFNYEAQQDKSGLPNDRFSAERPEGSISTLTIQRTEQRDSAMYRCASRTGVNTEAFFGQGTRLTVV.

In this sample, this clonotype turned up a few times. The rearrangement links TRBV7-3 to TRBJ2-1, with a tentative D call TRBD1 (6 bases). Trimming shortened V by 5 bases and J by 9 bases, and 14 bases separated the two germline ends. The CDR3 runs to 13 residues. The germline V gene has CDR1 SGHTA and CDR2 FQGTGA. CDR3 coding DNA: TGTGCCAGCAGCCCGCAGGGGTTTGGTGAGCAGTTCTTC. Residues: CASSPQGFGEQFF.

The rearrangement joins TRBV7-2 to TRBJ1-4, with D uncertain. The CDR3 spans 15 residues. Germline V gene sequence: CDR1 SGHTA, CDR2 FQGNSA. Trimming left V 1 base short and J 8 bases short, with 14 bases between. The CDR3 spells CASSLVGRAQEKLFF. CDR3 bases: TGTGCCAGCAGCTTAGTAGGCAGAGCCCAGGAAAAACTGTTTTTT.

This clonotype has ten or more counts. The chain combines TRBV2 with TRBJ2-3, with TRBD2 matching 12 bases. CDR3 length equals 16 residues. Per germline, CDR1 SNHLY and CDR2 FYNNEI. The J segment lost 4 bases and the V segment lost 8 bases, leaving 10 bases of the junction unmatched. CDR3 region: CASENRTSGISDTQYF. As DNA, the CDR3 is TGTGCCAGCGAGAACCGGACTAGCGGGATCTCAGATACGCAGTATTTT.

This clonotype has at least ten counts. The chain links TRBV11-2 to TRBJ2-1; TRBD1 agrees at 7 bases. Losses at the gene ends were 5 bases for V and 4 bases for J; bases not matched to a gene: 26. Germline V lookup: CDR1 SGHAT, CDR2 FQNNGV. The CDR3 has 21 amino acids. CDR3 loop: CASSVRQGSRTRRYEYNEQFF. The CDR3 bases are TGTGCCAGCAGCGTCCGACAGGGTTCCCGTACAAGAAGGTATGAGTACAATGAGCAGTTCTTC.

This clonotype has a count of ten or more. This rearrangement joins TRBV19 to TRBJ1-5; D is undetermined. The CDR3 length is 13 residues. The V and J ends lost 9 bases and 2 bases respectively, with 11 bases between them. Germline-derived CDR1 and CDR2 are LNHDA and SQIVND (reference sequence). The CDR3 sequence: CASQTRGNQPQHF. As DNA, the CDR3 is TGTGCCAGCCAAACGAGGGGCAATCAGCCCCAGCATTTT.

CDR3 nucleotide sequence: TGCGCCAGCAGCCACGACGGCGTGGCCAACAATGAGCAGTTCTTC. As protein: CASSHDGVANNEQFF. V gene TRBV4-3 combines with J gene TRBJ2-1; D gene ambiguous. The CDR3 runs to 15 residues. V was cut by 3 bases and J by 5 bases, with 14 bases left in between. Looked up from germline, CDR1 is LGHNA and CDR2 is YSLEER.

This clonotype was counted at least ten times. V is TRBV19 and J is TRBJ2-2, with TRBD1 identical over 7 bases. CDR3 length: 16 residues. J gave up 0 bases and V 2 bases, and 3 bases lay outside the gene matches. CDR1 is LNHDA, CDR2 SQIVND, per germline (reference sequence). Here the CDR3 reads CASSIRQGANTGELFF. CDR3 coding DNA: TGTGCCAGTAGTATACGACAGGGTGCGAACACCGGGGAGCTGTTTTTT. The whole variable domain, filled in from reference TRBV19 and TRBJ2-2, reads DGGITQSPKYLFRKEGQNVTLSCEQNLNHDAMYWYRQDPGQGLRLIYYSQIVNDFQKGDIAEGYSVSREKKESFPLTVTSAQKNPTAFYLCASSIRQGANTGELFFGEGSRLTVL.

This clonotype was counted many times. The junction departs from germline at one end; a sequencing error may be responsible. V and J are TRBV7-7 and TRBJ2-5; 9 bases agree with TRBD2. Germline V gene lookup returns CDR1 SSHAT and CDR2 FNYEAQ (reference sequence). The CDR3 runs to 16 residues. CDR3 DNA sequence: TGTGCTAGCAGCTTAGCGCTAGCGGGGTCGCAAGAGACCCAGTACTTC. Translated: CASSLALAGSQETQYF.

The V and J genes are TRBV6-2 or TRBV6-3 and TRBJ2-2; 8 nucleotides match TRBD2. The CDR3 extends over 16 amino acids. V gave up 5 bases and J gave up 6 bases; unmatched junction bases: 11. From germline, CDR1 is MNHEY and CDR2 SVGEGT. The CDR3 protein is CASSHTGLAGAGELFF. CDR3 coding DNA: TGTGCCAGCAGTCATACCGGACTAGCCGGGGCCGGGGAGCTGTTTTTT.

The chain joins TRBV4-3 to TRBJ1-4; TRBD1 matches at 8 bases. This CDR3 has 18 residues. In germline, CDR1 is LGHNA, CDR2 YSLEER. The V gene end was trimmed by 1 base and the J gene end by 0 bases; junction bases not matched to a gene: 7. CDR3 amino acids: CASSQGGGQATTNEKLFF. The DNA for the CDR3 is TGCGCCAGCAGCCAAGGGGGGGGACAGGCCACAACTAATGAAAAACTGTTTTTT.

In this sample, this clonotype turned up many times. This rearrangement joins TRBV5-1 to TRBJ2-3; D might be TRBD2 (6 bases). This CDR3 has 15 residues. Germline lookup yields CDR1 SGHRS and CDR2 YFSETQ. Trimming removed 0 bases from V and 5 bases from J, with 13 bases in between. The CDR3 DNA reads TGCGCCAGCAGCTTGGACGACCAGGGAGGAGATACGCAGTATTTT. This codes for CASSLDDQGGDTQYF.

In its sample, this clonotype was seen many times. The chain couples TRBV4-2 to TRBJ2-1; 9 bases agree with TRBD2. V dropped 0 bases and J dropped 7; count of bases not matched to a gene: 10. The CDR3 is 17 amino acids. Germline V CDR1 and CDR2: LGHNA, YNFKEQ. CDR3 DNA: TGTGCCAGCAGCCAAGATCCTACGCGGGGGGGCAGGAATGAGCAGTTCTTC. Translation: CASSQDPTRGGRNEQFF.